The rows below give T cell receptor beta chains drawn from one sample of a study of neurological immune-mediated disorders. TCRdb passed the 5' RACE reads through MiXCR, listing each CDR3 protein once. Found here are 87,000 or so distinct CDR3 sequences, roughly 4% of them singletons; the top ten hold 5% to 6.5%. What was sequenced was PBMCs. All receptors derive from a woman aged 18 to 35 with multiple sclerosis. CDR3s include the opening cysteine and the closing phenylalanine or tryptophan. A D gene is named only where the DNA matches it firmly. The size entry is marked missing in some rows and otherwise reads once, few, many or a size class.

v_call: TRBV24-1
j_call: TRBJ2-3
cdr3_length: 16
clone_size: many
d_call: TRBD2
cdr3_aa: CATSDQREGPTDTQYF
cdr3_nt: TGTGCCACCAGTGATCAGCGGGAGGGCCCCACAGATACGCAGTATTTT

v_call: TRBV12-3/TRBV12-4
j_call: TRBJ1-2
cdr3_length: 13
clone_size: many
d_call: TRBD1
cdr3_aa: CASSLGQGYGYTF
cdr3_nt: TGTGCCAGCAGTTTGGGACAGGGGTATGGCTACACCTTC

v_call: TRBV7-9
j_call: TRBJ2-1
cdr3_length: 16
clone_size: many
d_call: TRBD2
cdr3_aa: CASSLAPSGRMDEQFF
cdr3_nt: TGTGCCAGCAGCTTAGCGCCCAGCGGGAGGATGGATGAGCAGTTCTTC

v_call: TRBV19
j_call: TRBJ2-5
cdr3_length: 16
clone_size: many
d_call: NA
cdr3_aa: CASSPQDVGKQETQYF
cdr3_nt: TGTGCCAGTAGTCCCCAGGATGTGGGAAAGCAAGAGACCCAGTACTTC

v_call: TRBV3-1
j_call: TRBJ1-2
cdr3_length: 11
clone_size: many
d_call: NA
cdr3_aa: CASSRGYGYTF
cdr3_nt: TGTGCCAGCAGCCGCGGCTACGGCTACACCTTC

v_call: TRBV3-1
j_call: TRBJ2-1
cdr3_length: 12
clone_size: many
d_call: NA
cdr3_aa: CASSPFRSEQFF
cdr3_nt: TGTGCCAGCAGCCCATTCAGGTCGGAGCAGTTCTTC

v_call: TRBV20-1
j_call: TRBJ2-6
cdr3_length: 17
clone_size: many
d_call: NA
cdr3_aa: CSAQRGLTGSGANVLTF
cdr3_nt: TGCAGTGCTCAGAGGGGTCTTACCGGCTCTGGGGCCAACGTCCTGACTTTC

v_call: TRBV29-1
j_call: TRBJ2-2
cdr3_length: 15
clone_size: many
d_call: NA
cdr3_aa: CSVEVAGLNTGELFF
cdr3_nt: TGCAGCGTTGAGGTGGCAGGGCTAAACACCGGGGAGCTGTTTTTT

v_call: TRBV7-9
j_call: TRBJ1-1
cdr3_length: 11
clone_size: many
d_call: NA
cdr3_aa: CASSPGTEAFF
cdr3_nt: TGTGCCAGCAGCCCTGGCACTGAAGCTTTCTTT

v_call: TRBV12-3/TRBV12-4
j_call: TRBJ2-1
cdr3_length: 11
clone_size: NA
d_call: NA
cdr3_aa: CASSQKNEQFF
cdr3_nt: TGTGCCAGCAGTCAAAAGAATGAGCAGTTCTTC

v_call: TRBV10-2
j_call: TRBJ1-1
cdr3_length: 14
clone_size: many
d_call: NA
cdr3_aa: CASSGGYPDTEAFF
cdr3_nt: TGCGCCAGCAGCGGGGGGTACCCCGACACTGAAGCTTTCTTT

v_call: TRBV5-1
j_call: TRBJ2-3
cdr3_length: 15
clone_size: many
d_call: TRBD2
cdr3_aa: CASKLLAGPSDTQYF
cdr3_nt: TGCGCCAGCAAGTTGCTAGCGGGTCCATCGGATACGCAGTATTTT

v_call: TRBV9
j_call: TRBJ1-3
cdr3_length: 16
clone_size: many
d_call: TRBD1
cdr3_aa: CASSVTQGAGGNTIYF
cdr3_nt: TGTGCCAGCAGCGTAACACAGGGGGCCGGTGGAAACACCATATATTTT

v_call: TRBV5-1
j_call: TRBJ2-2
cdr3_length: 13
clone_size: many
d_call: NA
cdr3_aa: CASSLEHNGELFF
cdr3_nt: TGCGCCAGCAGCTTGGAACACAACGGGGAGCTGTTTTTT

v_call: TRBV7-2
j_call: TRBJ2-1
cdr3_length: 16
clone_size: many
d_call: TRBD2
cdr3_aa: CASSLARASGRTEQFF
cdr3_nt: TGTGCCAGCAGCTTAGCGAGGGCTAGCGGGAGGACTGAGCAGTTCTTC

v_call: TRBV12-3/TRBV12-4
j_call: TRBJ2-1
cdr3_length: 17
clone_size: many
d_call: TRBD2
cdr3_aa: CASRGSLAGGQRDEQFF
cdr3_nt: TGTGCCAGCAGAGGTAGTCTAGCGGGGGGGCAACGGGATGAGCAGTTCTTC

v_call: TRBV13
j_call: TRBJ2-7
cdr3_length: 14
clone_size: many
d_call: NA
cdr3_aa: CASSRDSGDWEQYF
cdr3_nt: TGTGCCAGCAGCCGGGACAGCGGGGACTGGGAGCAGTACTTC

v_call: TRBV9
j_call: TRBJ2-6
cdr3_length: 16
clone_size: many
d_call: NA
cdr3_aa: CASSVRGSSGANVLTF
cdr3_nt: TGTGCCAGCAGCGTGCGAGGTAGCTCTGGGGCCAACGTCCTGACTTTC

v_call: TRBV6-5
j_call: TRBJ1-1
cdr3_length: 17
clone_size: many
d_call: NA
cdr3_aa: CASSYSGSRTMNTEAFF
cdr3_nt: TGTGCCAGCAGTTACTCGGGATCCCGGACCATGAACACTGAAGCTTTCTTT

v_call: TRBV28
j_call: TRBJ2-5
cdr3_length: 17
clone_size: many
d_call: TRBD1
cdr3_aa: CASSLRSRGFGLETQYF
cdr3_nt: TGTGCCAGCAGTTTACGGTCCAGGGGGTTCGGTCTAGAGACCCAGTACTTC

v_call: TRBV12-3/TRBV12-4
j_call: TRBJ2-3
cdr3_length: 14
clone_size: few
d_call: TRBD1
cdr3_aa: CASCRDRGTDTQYF
cdr3_nt: TGTGCCAGCTGCCGGGACAGGGGCACAGATACGCAGTATTTT

v_call: TRBV11-2
j_call: TRBJ2-2
cdr3_length: 16
clone_size: many
d_call: NA
cdr3_aa: CASSLYVYPNTGELFF
cdr3_nt: TGTGCCAGCAGCTTATATGTCTATCCGAACACCGGGGAGCTGTTTTTT

v_call: TRBV5-1
j_call: TRBJ2-1
cdr3_length: 17
clone_size: many
d_call: TRBD2
cdr3_aa: CASSLVTSGGPYNEQFF
cdr3_nt: TGCGCCAGCAGCTTGGTTACTAGCGGGGGCCCTTACAATGAGCAGTTCTTC

v_call: TRBV7-2
j_call: TRBJ1-2
cdr3_length: 13
clone_size: many
d_call: TRBD1
cdr3_aa: CASSEDRGYGYTF
cdr3_nt: TGTGCCAGCAGCGAAGACAGGGGCTATGGCTACACCTTC

v_call: TRBV20-1
j_call: TRBJ2-7
cdr3_length: 14
clone_size: many
d_call: NA
cdr3_aa: CSARDWEAGYEQYF
cdr3_nt: TGCAGTGCTAGAGATTGGGAAGCCGGCTACGAGCAGTACTTC

v_call: TRBV4-1
j_call: TRBJ1-2
cdr3_length: 13
clone_size: many
d_call: TRBD1
cdr3_aa: CASSPGTGHGYTF
cdr3_nt: TGCGCCAGCAGCCCGGGGACAGGGCATGGCTACACCTTC

v_call: TRBV19
j_call: TRBJ2-4
cdr3_length: 13
clone_size: many
d_call: NA
cdr3_aa: CASSPASGNIQYF
cdr3_nt: TGTGCCAGTAGCCCCGCTTCCGGAAACATTCAGTACTTC

v_call: TRBV11-2
j_call: TRBJ2-2
cdr3_length: 18
clone_size: many
d_call: TRBD2
cdr3_aa: CASSLGRLAGTNTGELFF
cdr3_nt: TGTGCCAGCAGCTTAGGACGACTAGCGGGAACGAACACCGGGGAGCTGTTTTTT

v_call: TRBV14
j_call: TRBJ2-4
cdr3_length: 13
clone_size: many
d_call: TRBD1
cdr3_aa: CASSRGTGVIQYF
cdr3_nt: TGTGCCAGCAGCCGCGGGACAGGGGTCATTCAGTACTTC

v_call: TRBV7-8
j_call: TRBJ2-1
cdr3_length: 12
clone_size: many
d_call: NA
cdr3_aa: CASSLRLNEQFF
cdr3_nt: TGTGCCAGCAGCCTCAGGTTGAATGAGCAGTTCTTC

v_call: TRBV20-1
j_call: TRBJ2-1
cdr3_length: 13
clone_size: many
d_call: NA
cdr3_aa: CSAREILRDEQFF
cdr3_nt: TGCAGTGCTAGAGAAATCCTCCGGGATGAGCAGTTCTTC

v_call: TRBV25-1
j_call: TRBJ1-2
cdr3_length: 13
clone_size: many
d_call: TRBD1
cdr3_aa: CASQNGQGYGYTF
cdr3_nt: TGTGCCAGCCAAAATGGACAGGGCTATGGCTACACCTTC

v_call: TRBV28
j_call: TRBJ2-7
cdr3_length: 15
clone_size: many
d_call: TRBD1
cdr3_aa: CASSSSWTGSYEQYF
cdr3_nt: TGTGCCAGCAGTTCTTCCTGGACAGGTTCCTACGAGCAGTACTTC

v_call: TRBV20-1
j_call: TRBJ2-6
cdr3_length: 20
clone_size: many
d_call: NA
cdr3_aa: CSAQGQPPGVFNSGANVLTF
cdr3_nt: TGCAGTGCTCAGGGACAACCTCCCGGGGTGTTCAACTCTGGGGCCAACGTCCTGACTTTC

v_call: TRBV20-1
j_call: TRBJ2-7
cdr3_length: 14
clone_size: many
d_call: NA
cdr3_aa: CSARDPRRSGEQYF
cdr3_nt: TGCAGTGCTAGAGATCCCAGACGGTCAGGCGAGCAGTACTTC

v_call: TRBV12-3/TRBV12-4
j_call: TRBJ1-1
cdr3_length: 16
clone_size: many
d_call: NA
cdr3_aa: CASSLYDTRFVTEAFF
cdr3_nt: TGTGCCAGCAGTTTATATGACACCAGGTTTGTCACTGAAGCTTTCTTT

v_call: TRBV28
j_call: TRBJ2-7
cdr3_length: 17
clone_size: many
d_call: TRBD2
cdr3_aa: CASKRGGLAGSPYEQYF
cdr3_nt: TGTGCCAGCAAAAGAGGGGGACTAGCGGGCTCACCTTACGAGCAGTACTTC

v_call: TRBV7-2
j_call: TRBJ2-3
cdr3_length: 15
clone_size: many
d_call: TRBD2
cdr3_aa: CASSSGAGGKGTQYF
cdr3_nt: TGTGCCAGCAGCTCCGGTGCGGGAGGGAAGGGTACGCAGTATTTT

v_call: TRBV18
j_call: TRBJ1-6
cdr3_length: 15
clone_size: few
d_call: NA
cdr3_aa: CASSPRSGGDSPLHF
cdr3_nt: TGTGCCAGCTCACCACGTTCAGGAGGAGATTCACCCCTCCACTTT

v_call: TRBV15
j_call: TRBJ2-5
cdr3_length: 14
clone_size: many
d_call: NA
cdr3_aa: CATSRERRGETQYF
cdr3_nt: TGTGCCACCAGCAGAGAAAGGAGGGGCGAGACCCAGTACTTC

v_call: TRBV5-6
j_call: TRBJ1-1
cdr3_length: 14
clone_size: many
d_call: NA
cdr3_aa: CASSSTWSVREAFF
cdr3_nt: TGTGCCAGCAGCTCAACCTGGAGTGTACGTGAAGCTTTCTTT

v_call: TRBV27
j_call: TRBJ1-5
cdr3_length: 16
clone_size: many
d_call: NA
cdr3_aa: CASSPLGGMGNQPQHF
cdr3_nt: TGTGCCAGCAGCCCCCTCGGAGGGATGGGCAATCAGCCCCAGCATTTT